A selection of T cell receptor beta chains follows, all from one sample in a study of beta chain features in type 1 diabetes. Libraries were prepared by immunoSEQ multiplex PCR; TCRdb keeps only in-frame clonotypes and omits some of them. The data show about 350,000 clones, 15% to 20% seen once. The sample comprised naive CD4+ T cells from blood. The receptors originated from a young woman in good health. Each CDR3 is given with its conserved first and last residue. A D gene is named only where the DNA matches it firmly. Size is stated for part of the rows, as once, few or many counts, or as a class when the clone is expanded.

CDR3 DNA: TGCGCCAGCAGCTTGGATCCCGGGGGTTCGCAAGAGACCCAGTACTTC
CDR3 protein: CASSLDPGGSQETQYF
V gene: TRBV5-1
clone size: NA
D gene: NA
J gene: TRBJ2-5

CDR3 DNA: TGTGCCAGCAGCGCGCAGGGTAACCATGGCTACACCTTC
CDR3 protein: CASSAQGNHGYTF
V gene: TRBV9
clone size: NA
D gene: NA
J gene: TRBJ1-2

CDR3 DNA: TGCGCCAGCAGAGGGACATTACGGAGGAACACTGAAGCTTTCTTT
CDR3 protein: CASRGTLRRNTEAFF
V gene: TRBV4-1
clone size: NA
D gene: NA
J gene: TRBJ1-1

CDR3 DNA: TGTGCCAGCAGCCCGGACAGGGATAGCAATCAGCCCCAGCATTTT
CDR3 protein: CASSPDRDSNQPQHF
V gene: TRBV6-7
clone size: few
D gene: TRBD1
J gene: TRBJ1-5

CDR3 DNA: TGCAGTGCCTCTAACACAGATACGCAGTATTTT
CDR3 protein: CSASNTDTQYF
V gene: TRBV20-1
clone size: NA
D gene: NA
J gene: TRBJ2-3

CDR3 DNA: TGCGCCAGCAGCCAAGGTCTAAAGGGCCGGGGCTACAATGAGCAGTTCTTC
CDR3 protein: CASSQGLKGRGYNEQFF
V gene: TRBV4-1
clone size: NA
D gene: NA
J gene: TRBJ2-1

CDR3 DNA: TGTGCCAGCAGCTTTGAACTAGCGGGAGGGTCCTACGAGCAGTACTTC
CDR3 protein: CASSFELAGGSYEQYF
V gene: TRBV7-9
clone size: few
D gene: TRBD2
J gene: TRBJ2-7

CDR3 DNA: TGCAGCGTTTACAGCTCCTACGAGCAGTACTTC
CDR3 protein: CSVYSSYEQYF
V gene: TRBV29-1
clone size: NA
D gene: NA
J gene: TRBJ2-7

CDR3 DNA: TGTGCCAGCAGCGTGGGACAGGGGAGAACCGGGGAGCTGTTTTTT
CDR3 protein: CASSVGQGRTGELFF
V gene: TRBV5-8
clone size: NA
D gene: TRBD1
J gene: TRBJ2-2

CDR3 DNA: TGTGCCAGCAGCTTAATGGCTAGCGAGGGAGAGACCCAGTACTTC
CDR3 protein: CASSLMASEGETQYF
V gene: TRBV7-9
clone size: few
D gene: NA
J gene: TRBJ2-5

CDR3 DNA: TGCGCCAGCAGCCAAGATTGGTCCCGAGGGGGCTACACCTTC
CDR3 protein: CASSQDWSRGGYTF
V gene: TRBV4-3
clone size: NA
D gene: NA
J gene: TRBJ1-2

CDR3 DNA: TGTGCCAGCAGCTTGACAGGGGGAGATCAAGAGACCCAGTACTTC
CDR3 protein: CASSLTGGDQETQYF
V gene: TRBV5-4
clone size: NA
D gene: TRBD1
J gene: TRBJ2-5

CDR3 DNA: TGTGCCAGCAGCCAACGGACTAGCGCCGAGACCCAGTACTTC
CDR3 protein: CASSQRTSAETQYF
V gene: TRBV9
clone size: NA
D gene: TRBD2
J gene: TRBJ2-5

CDR3 DNA: TGTGCCAGCAGCCTGGGACTAGCGGGCACCGGGGAGCTGTTTTTT
CDR3 protein: CASSLGLAGTGELFF
V gene: TRBV7-9
clone size: NA
D gene: TRBD2
J gene: TRBJ2-2

CDR3 DNA: TGTGCCAGCAGCGCGGGACAGAACACTGAAGCTTTCTTT
CDR3 protein: CASSAGQNTEAFF
V gene: TRBV9
clone size: few
D gene: NA
J gene: TRBJ1-1

CDR3 DNA: TGTGCCAGCAGCGTGGGGGACAGGGGCACTGAAGCTTTCTTT
CDR3 protein: CASSVGDRGTEAFF
V gene: TRBV9
clone size: NA
D gene: TRBD1
J gene: TRBJ1-1

CDR3 DNA: TGTGCCAGCAGCCCAGCGGGGGGCCTGAACACCGGGGAGCTGTTTTTT
CDR3 protein: CASSPAGGLNTGELFF
V gene: TRBV7-3
clone size: NA
D gene: TRBD2
J gene: TRBJ2-2

CDR3 DNA: TGTGCCAGCAGCTGGGAAGGGGGGAGGGCCTCACCCCTCCACTTT
CDR3 protein: CASSWEGGRASPLHF
V gene: TRBV13
clone size: NA
D gene: NA
J gene: TRBJ1-6

CDR3 DNA: TGTGCCAGCAGCGGGCGGACAGGGGGCAACACCGGGGAGCTGTTTTTT
CDR3 protein: CASSGRTGGNTGELFF
V gene: TRBV9
clone size: NA
D gene: TRBD1
J gene: TRBJ2-2

CDR3 DNA: TGTGCCAGCAGCTTAGCGTTCGGGACAGGGGGCACTGAAGCTTTCTTT
CDR3 protein: CASSLAFGTGGTEAFF
V gene: TRBV7-2
clone size: few
D gene: TRBD1
J gene: TRBJ1-1

CDR3 DNA: TGTGCCAGCAGCCTCGGGACATTCAACGGGGCCGAGCAGTACTTC
CDR3 protein: CASSLGTFNGAEQYF
V gene: TRBV11-2
clone size: NA
D gene: NA
J gene: TRBJ2-7

CDR3 DNA: TGCGCCAGCAGCTTGGTTGCAGGGATCGACACTGAAGCTTTCTTT
CDR3 protein: CASSLVAGIDTEAFF
V gene: TRBV5-1
clone size: few
D gene: NA
J gene: TRBJ1-1

CDR3 DNA: TGTGCCAGCAGCTTAGGATGGCCTAGATCCCTCATGGAGACCCAGTACTTC
CDR3 protein: CASSLGWPRSLMETQYF
V gene: TRBV7-2
clone size: NA
D gene: NA
J gene: TRBJ2-5